What follows describes a single T cell receptor beta chain. Its specific antigen is unknown. No base quality information exists; no much larger clone differs at one position. This sample was included in a study of identical twins (dated by TCRdb to between 2015 and 2016). For context, the study as a whole: To test whether fetal clonotypes persist, the study used deep sequencing on TCR alpha and beta repertoires from monozygotic twins, unrelated adults of various ages, and cord blood. To rule out contamination, the twin experiments were replicated at different times with different library preparation protocols.

Only healthy Caucasian donors were included. Three pairs of female monozygotic twins, all aged roughly 18 to 29 years, made up the twin cohort. RNA for TCR libraries was isolated from peripheral blood mononuclear cells. What the study reported, not specific to this receptor: The excess sharing between twins in beta out-of-frame sequences was weaker because fewer shared sequences reduced the signal-to-noise ratio. Invariant T cells such as MAIT and iNKT could partly confound zero-insertion analyses, though diverse VJ usage argued against this for most clonotypes. Compared with coincidental sharing between unrelated individuals, an excess of low generation-probability sequences was observed among out-of-frame TCR alpha sequences shared between twins. Abundant cord blood beta clonotypes carried fewer insertions; young adult naive repertoires showed a weaker similar trend, while memory repertoires showed none. Because the same donors could not be followed over many years, conclusions were based on cross-sectional statistical analysis. Out-of-frame TCR alpha sharing in monozygotic twins was systematically underestimated by recombination models, whereas sharing between unrelated individuals was in agreement with the recombination models.

From the cysteine through the phenylalanine, the CDR3 covers 14 amino acids. CDR3 DNA is the only sequence kept; it has 42 bases, read in frame from the first base. From the germline V gene (reference sequence), CDR1 is SEHNR and CDR2 is FQNEAQ. Deletion took 8 bases off V and 0 bases off J, with a span of 10 bases between the germline ends. Libraries came from 5' RACE. Sequenced on an Illumina HiSeq 2000. Template switching added a universal primer binding site, and the final cDNA carried a unique molecular identifier that allowed TCR cDNA molecules to be counted accurately. Specific primers in the conserved constant-segment region were used to synthesize first-strand cDNA for TCR alpha and beta chains. Each cDNA library was double barcoded, with a SMART-Mk sample barcode plus Illumina barcodes, to control for contamination. TruSeq adapter sequences and Illumina sample barcodes were added in two successive PCR steps. The TCR alpha and beta cDNA libraries were sequenced on the Illumina HiSeq platform using custom primers. From the authors' description of their analysis: Raw reads were processed with MiGEC to extract unique molecular identifiers, and MiXCR was used to determine CDR3 positions. For each individual, recombination models were inferred using an EM algorithm with the repgenHMM and IGoR tools. The analysis of shared clonotypes was done with the tcR package in R, with sharing normalized by the product of cloneset sizes. To study raw recombination free of thymic and clonal selection effects, out-of-frame nonproductive sequences were analyzed. TCRdb passed the public sequencing reads through fastp at Q25 and MiXCR, retaining productive beta sequences. Each record represents a unique CDR3 protein, reported with the most common genes and DNA among its rows. These V and J calls rely on TCRdb rather than the paper's analysis. The sample profile shows hundreds of thousands of distinct CDR3 sequences; 8.6% of them were found once. About 0.98% of the sample lies in the top ten.

The sample was also linked to a second study, of yellow fever vaccine responses in identical twins. Drawing on the second study: The authors reported that the T cell response to vaccination in identical twins appeared partly convergent and partly personalized. In the study, vaccine-responding T cell clones were precisely tracked in identical twins.

The sequencing sample was made of PBMCs. This receptor was obtained from a young woman in good health. The chain couples TRBV7-9 to TRBJ1-4, with an unclear D gene assignment. The CDR3 is CASSPPATNEKLFF. Here is the DNA: TGTGCCAGCTCCCCCCCGGCAACTAATGAAAAACTGTTTTTT.